Listed below are T cell receptor beta chains from one sample, sequenced in a study of radiation and T cells in renal cell carcinoma. Some clones are missing from TCRdb's copy, which holds only in-frame ones; the method was immunoSEQ multiplex PCR. The sample includes more than 75,000 clones, just over 85% of them seen just once. Specimen: blood, collected from a patient whose treatment included radiotherapy and nephrectomy. These receptor sequences come from a woman between 45 and 60 years old with renal cell carcinoma. Both conserved end residues are part of each CDR3. The order of the fields is CDR3 protein, J gene, V gene, D gene. A D gene is named only where the DNA matches it firmly.

cdr3_aa: CASSLGLRGGDEQFF
j_call: TRBJ2-1
v_call: TRBV7-8
d_call: .

cdr3_aa: CASSPRTSSYNEQFF
j_call: TRBJ2-1
v_call: TRBV19
d_call: TRBD2

cdr3_aa: CASSPGLAAGELFF
j_call: TRBJ2-2
v_call: TRBV5-6
d_call: TRBD2

cdr3_aa: CASRAAGLAKNYEQYF
j_call: TRBJ2-7
v_call: TRBV28
d_call: TRBD2

cdr3_aa: CASSPQVGQGRNGYTF
j_call: TRBJ1-2
v_call: TRBV18
d_call: TRBD1

cdr3_aa: CASSVDGRGDQPQHF
j_call: TRBJ1-5
v_call: TRBV9
d_call: TRBD1

cdr3_aa: CASSQFRGETQYF
j_call: TRBJ2-5
v_call: TRBV4-1
d_call: .

cdr3_aa: CASSPTIIQDTEAFF
j_call: TRBJ1-1
v_call: TRBV18
d_call: .

cdr3_aa: CASSQLLAGVREQYF
j_call: TRBJ2-5
v_call: TRBV4-3
d_call: TRBD2

cdr3_aa: CASSIGASRTGELFF
j_call: TRBJ2-2
v_call: TRBV19
d_call: .